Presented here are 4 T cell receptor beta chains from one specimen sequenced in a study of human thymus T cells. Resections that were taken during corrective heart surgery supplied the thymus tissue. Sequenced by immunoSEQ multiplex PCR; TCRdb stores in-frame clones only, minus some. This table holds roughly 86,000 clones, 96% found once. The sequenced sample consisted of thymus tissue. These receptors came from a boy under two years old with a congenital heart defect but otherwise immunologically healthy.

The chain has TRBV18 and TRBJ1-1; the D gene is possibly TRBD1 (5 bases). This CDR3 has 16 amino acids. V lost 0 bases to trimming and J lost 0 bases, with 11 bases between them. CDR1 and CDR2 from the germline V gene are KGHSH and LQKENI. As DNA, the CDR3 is TGTGCCAGCTCACCACCGCAGGGCCTGATGAACACTGAAGCTTTCTTT. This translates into CASSPPQGLMNTEAFF.

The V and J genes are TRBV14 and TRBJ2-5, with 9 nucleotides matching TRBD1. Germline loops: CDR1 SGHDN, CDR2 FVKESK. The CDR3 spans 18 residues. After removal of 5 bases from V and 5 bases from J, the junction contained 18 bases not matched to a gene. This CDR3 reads CASSSSQIGTGLWETQYF. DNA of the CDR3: TGTGCCAGCAGCTCCAGCCAAATCGGGACAGGGTTGTGGGAGACCCAGTACTTC.

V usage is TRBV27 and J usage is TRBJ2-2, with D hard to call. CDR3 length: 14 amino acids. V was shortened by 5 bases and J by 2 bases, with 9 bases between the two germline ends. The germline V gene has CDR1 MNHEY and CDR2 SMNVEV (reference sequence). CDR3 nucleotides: TGTGCCAGCAGTGTCGACGGTAACACCGGGGAGCTGTTTTTT. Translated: CASSVDGNTGELFF.

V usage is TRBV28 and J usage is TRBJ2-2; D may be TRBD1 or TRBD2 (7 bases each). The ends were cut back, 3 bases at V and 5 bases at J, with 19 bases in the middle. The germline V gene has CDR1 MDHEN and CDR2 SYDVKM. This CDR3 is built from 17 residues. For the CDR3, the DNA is TGTGCCAGCAGTTTGGCCCTTAACAGGGGAGGGACCGGGGAGCTGTTTTTT. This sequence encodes CASSLALNRGGTGELFF.